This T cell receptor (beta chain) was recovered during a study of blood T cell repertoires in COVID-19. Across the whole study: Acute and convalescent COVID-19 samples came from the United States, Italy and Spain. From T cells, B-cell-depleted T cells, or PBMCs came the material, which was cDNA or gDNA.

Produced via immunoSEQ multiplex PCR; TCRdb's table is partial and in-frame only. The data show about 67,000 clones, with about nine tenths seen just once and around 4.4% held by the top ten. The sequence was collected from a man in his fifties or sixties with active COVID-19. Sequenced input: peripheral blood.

The DNA of the CDR3 is TGCAGCGTTGAGAGGTGGGGGGACCGCACAGATACGCAGTATTTT. This translates into CSVERWGDRTDTQYF. The chain couples TRBV29-1 to TRBJ2-3; D may be TRBD2 (6 bases). The ends were cut back, 3 bases at V and 1 base at J, with 14 bases in the middle. Per the germline V gene, CDR1 is SQVTM and CDR2 is ANQGSEA. This CDR3 spans 15 amino acids.